A single sample gave rise to the 4 T cell receptor beta chains below, sequenced in a study of blood T cell repertoires in COVID-19. TCRdb keeps only in-frame clones here, not all; method: immunoSEQ multiplex PCR. The sample has around 79,000 clones, around nine tenths seen once. Input material: peripheral blood. These TCRs come from a man between 65 and 85 years old with active or convalescent COVID-19.

This chain uses TRBV9 with TRBJ2-5, with D perhaps matching TRBD2 (5 bases). The V and J ends lost 3 bases and 5 bases respectively, with 11 bases between them. Germline CDR1 SGDLS, CDR2 YYNGEE. The CDR3 loop spans 13 amino acids. CDR3: CASSAGILETQYF. Here the CDR3 DNA reads TGTGCCAGCAGCGCCGGGATTTTGGAGACCCAGTACTTC.

The rearrangement links TRBV6-5 to TRBJ2-7; D remains unclear. The V gene lost 6 bases and the J gene lost 3 bases, with 6 bases spanning the gap. The CDR3 extends over 11 amino acids. Germline CDR1 reads MNHEY; CDR2 reads SVGAGI. Here the CDR3 DNA reads TGTGCCAGCAGCTCTTACTACGAGCAGTACTTC. This sequence encodes CASSSYYEQYF.

This clone appeared a single time. This chain links TRBV2 with TRBJ1-2, with 7 bases identical to TRBD1. The V gene end was trimmed by 6 bases and the J gene end by 2 bases; junction bases not matched to a gene: 6. The CDR3 contains 14 residues. Germline V gene lookup returns CDR1 SNHLY and CDR2 FYNNEI. The DNA of the CDR3 is TGTGCCAGCAGCACGATACAGGGGAACTATGGCTACACCTTC. As protein: CASSTIQGNYGYTF.

V gene TRBV28 combines with J gene TRBJ1-5; D uncertain. The CDR3 has 13 residues. The V end lost 6 bases, the J end lost 4 bases, and 10 bases lay between the germline ends. The germline CDR1 and CDR2 sequences are MDHEN and SYDVKM. CDR3 sequence: CASRSGYNQPQHF. The CDR3 nucleotides are TGTGCCAGCAGGTCGGGGTATAATCAGCCCCAGCATTTT. Full variable domain (rest looked up from reference TRBV28 and TRBJ1-5): DVKVTQSSRYLVKRTGEKVFLECVQDMDHENMFWYRQDPGLGLRLIYFSYDVKMKEKGDIPEGYSVSREKKERFSLILESASTNQTSMYLCASRSGYNQPQHFGDGTRLSIL.